Here is one T cell receptor beta chain with its context. What it recognizes is unknown. CDR1 MNHEY and CDR2 SVGAGI come from the germline V gene. V shed 6 bases and J shed 9 bases, with 15 bases lying between them. There are 13 residues in the CDR3. The assay was immunoSEQ multiplex PCR, and TCRdb's table has in-frame clones only and misses some. The sample holds tens of thousands of clones; 60% to 80% are singletons and the top ten take about 2.1%. Using viral peptide pools, the ViraFEST assay grew out antigen-specific CD4+ T cells prior to sequencing. CD4+ T cell isolation took place after less than 13 days of culture. BNT162b2 vaccine or mRNA-1273 vaccine was given to participants in two doses. Cultures of about 2 million PBMC per well contained 9 to 10 IU/ml IL-2 plus 10 ug/ml peptides. Days 3 and 7 were when half the medium was replaced with IL-2 medium. The data are from a study of vaccination effects on CD4 cells after COVID-19.

The clonotype was recovered from a human donor who received a COVID-19 vaccine. This sample comprised CD4+ T cells from PBMCs cultured with HCoV-OC43 spike peptides, obtained after COVID-19 vaccination. The subset is: HCoV-OC43 spike overlapping peptide pool stimulation. The V gene is TRBV6-5, the J gene TRBJ1-5; TRBD1 might be the D (6 bases). DNA for the CDR3: TGTGCCAGCAGCAGGGGATTTCAAACGCCCCAGCATTTT. Residues: CASSRGFQTPQHF.